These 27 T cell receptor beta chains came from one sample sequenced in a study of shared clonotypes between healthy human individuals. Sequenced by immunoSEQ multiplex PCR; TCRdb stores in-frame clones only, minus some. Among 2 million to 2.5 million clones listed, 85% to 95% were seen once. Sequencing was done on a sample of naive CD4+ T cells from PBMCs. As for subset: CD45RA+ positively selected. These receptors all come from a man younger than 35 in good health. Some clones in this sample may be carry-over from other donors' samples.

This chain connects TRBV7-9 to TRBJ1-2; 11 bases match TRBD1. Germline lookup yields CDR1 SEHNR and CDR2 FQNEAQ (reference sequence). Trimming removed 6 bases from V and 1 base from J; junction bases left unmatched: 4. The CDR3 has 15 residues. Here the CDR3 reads CASRLGQGGNYGYTF. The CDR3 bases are TGTGCCAGCAGACTGGGACAGGGGGGTAACTATGGCTACACCTTC.

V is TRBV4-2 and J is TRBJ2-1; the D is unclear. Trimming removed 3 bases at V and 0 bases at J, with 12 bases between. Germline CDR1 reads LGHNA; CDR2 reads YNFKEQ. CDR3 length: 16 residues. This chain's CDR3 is CASSQATISSYNEQFF. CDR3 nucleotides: TGTGCCAGCAGCCAGGCGACCATTAGCTCCTACAATGAGCAGTTCTTC.

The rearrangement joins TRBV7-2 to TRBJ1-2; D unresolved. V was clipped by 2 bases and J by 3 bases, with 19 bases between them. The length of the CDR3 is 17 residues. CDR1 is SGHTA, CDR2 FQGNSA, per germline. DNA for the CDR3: TGTGCCAGCAGCTTACAGACCTTGCGTATAGGGCACTATGGCTACACCTTC. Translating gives CASSLQTLRIGHYGYTF.

CDR3 loop: CASSYGRVSTGELFF. The CDR3 DNA sequence: TGTGCCAGCAGTTACGGGAGGGTTAGCACCGGGGAGCTGTTTTTT. J is TRBJ2-2 and V is TRBV6-5; 7 bases are shared with TRBD2. The CDR3 is made up of 15 amino acids. The V gene's germline CDR1 is MNHEY and CDR2 SVGAGI. The V gene end was trimmed by 2 bases and the J gene end by 4 bases; junction bases not matched to a gene: 4.

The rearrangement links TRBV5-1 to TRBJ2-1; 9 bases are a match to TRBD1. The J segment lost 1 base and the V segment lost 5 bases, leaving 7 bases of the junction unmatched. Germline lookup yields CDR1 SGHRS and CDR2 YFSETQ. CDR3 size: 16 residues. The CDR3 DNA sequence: TGCGCCAGCAGGCCAGCCGGGACAGGGTCCTACAATGAGCAGTTCTTC. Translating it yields CASRPAGTGSYNEQFF. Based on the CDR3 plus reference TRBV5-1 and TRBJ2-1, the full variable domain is KAGVTQTPRYLIKTRGQQVTLSCSPISGHRSVSWYQQTPGQGLQFLFEYFSETQRNKGNFPGRFSGRQFSNSRSEMNVSTLELGDSALYLCASRPAGTGSYNEQFFGPGTRLTVL.

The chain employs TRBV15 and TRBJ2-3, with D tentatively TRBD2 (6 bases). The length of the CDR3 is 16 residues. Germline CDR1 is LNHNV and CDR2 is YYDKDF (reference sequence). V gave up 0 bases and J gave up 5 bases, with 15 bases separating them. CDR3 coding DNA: TGTGCCACCAGCAGAGATGCGGGATTTCGGGTAGATACGCAGTATTTT. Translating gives CATSRDAGFRVDTQYF.

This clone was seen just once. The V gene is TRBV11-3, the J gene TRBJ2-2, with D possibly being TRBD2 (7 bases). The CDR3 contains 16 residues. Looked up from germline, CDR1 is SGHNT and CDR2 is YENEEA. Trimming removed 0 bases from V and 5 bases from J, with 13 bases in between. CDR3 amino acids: CASSLDRGGGTGELFF. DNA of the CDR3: TGTGCCAGCAGCTTAGATCGCGGGGGCGGAACCGGGGAGCTGTTTTTT.

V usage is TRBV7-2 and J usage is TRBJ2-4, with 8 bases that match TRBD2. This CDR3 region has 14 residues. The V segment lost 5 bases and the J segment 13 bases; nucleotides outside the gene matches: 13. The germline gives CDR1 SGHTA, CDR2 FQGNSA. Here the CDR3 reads CASSPRGAAGDQYF. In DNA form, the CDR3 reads TGTGCCAGCAGCCCGCGCGGGGCAGCGGGAGACCAGTACTTC.

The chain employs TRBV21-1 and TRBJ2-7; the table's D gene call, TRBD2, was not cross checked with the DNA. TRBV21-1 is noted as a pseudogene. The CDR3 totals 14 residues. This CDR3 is CASSSRLAKDEQYF. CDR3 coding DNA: TGTGCCAGCAGCTCCCGGCTAGCTAAGGACGAGCAGTACTTC.

CDR3 DNA sequence: TGTGCCAGCTCACCAGACATCCACGAGCAGTACTTC. As protein: CASSPDIHEQYF. The genes are TRBV18 and TRBJ2-7; D is undetermined. This CDR3 contains 12 residues. V lost 2 bases and J lost 5, with 7 bases in between. CDR1 and CDR2 (germline): KGHSH, LQKENI. The full variable domain, rest sourced from reference TRBV18 and TRBJ2-7, is NAGVMQNPRHLVRRRGQEARLRCSPMKGHSHVYWYRQLPEEGLKFMVYLQKENIIDESGMPKERFSAEFPKEGPSILRIQQVVRGDSAAYFCASSPDIHEQYFGPGTRLTVT.

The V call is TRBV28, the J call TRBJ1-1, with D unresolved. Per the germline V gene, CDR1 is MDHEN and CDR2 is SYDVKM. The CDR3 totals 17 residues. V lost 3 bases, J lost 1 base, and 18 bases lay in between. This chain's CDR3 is CASSFSWESWENTEAFF. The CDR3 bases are TGTGCCAGCAGTTTTTCGTGGGAGAGTTGGGAGAACACTGAAGCTTTCTTT.

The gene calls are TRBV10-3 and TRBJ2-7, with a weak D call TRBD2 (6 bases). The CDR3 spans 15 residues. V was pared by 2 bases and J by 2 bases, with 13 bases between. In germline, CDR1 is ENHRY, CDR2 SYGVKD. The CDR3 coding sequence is TGTGCCATCAGTGAGGGAAGCGGGTCTACCTACGAGCAGTACTTC. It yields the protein CAISEGSGSTYEQYF.

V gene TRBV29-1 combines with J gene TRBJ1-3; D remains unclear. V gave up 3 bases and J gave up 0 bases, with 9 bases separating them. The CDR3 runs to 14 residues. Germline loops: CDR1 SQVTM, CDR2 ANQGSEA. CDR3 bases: TGCAGCGTTGAGGCGGGAACCTCTGGAAACACCATATATTTT. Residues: CSVEAGTSGNTIYF.

This CDR3 is CSARASATNEKLFF. For the CDR3, the DNA is TGCAGCGCGCGGGCTTCCGCAACTAATGAAAAACTGTTTTTT. The chain employs TRBV29-1 and TRBJ1-4; D unclear. This CDR3 has 14 residues. Germline V lookup: CDR1 SQVTM, CDR2 ANQGSEA. V lost 7 bases and J lost 0, with 12 bases in between.

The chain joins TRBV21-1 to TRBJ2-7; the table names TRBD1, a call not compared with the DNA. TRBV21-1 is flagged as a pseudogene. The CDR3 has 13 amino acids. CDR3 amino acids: CASSKCRVHEQYF. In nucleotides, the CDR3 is TGTGCCAGCAGCAAATGCAGGGTCCACGAGCAGTACTTC.

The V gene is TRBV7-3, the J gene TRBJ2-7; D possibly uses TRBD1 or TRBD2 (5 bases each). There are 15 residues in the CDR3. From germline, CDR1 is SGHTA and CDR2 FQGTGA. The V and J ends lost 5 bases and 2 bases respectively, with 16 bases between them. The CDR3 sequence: CASSPSGTPPYEQYF. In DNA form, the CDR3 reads TGTGCCAGCAGCCCCTCCGGGACGCCGCCCTACGAGCAGTACTTC.

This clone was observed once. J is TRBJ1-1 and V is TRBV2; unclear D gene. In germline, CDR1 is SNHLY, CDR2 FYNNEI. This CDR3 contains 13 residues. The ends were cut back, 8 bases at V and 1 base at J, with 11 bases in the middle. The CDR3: CASEWETNTEAFF. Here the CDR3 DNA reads TGTGCCAGCGAGTGGGAAACGAACACTGAAGCTTTCTTT.

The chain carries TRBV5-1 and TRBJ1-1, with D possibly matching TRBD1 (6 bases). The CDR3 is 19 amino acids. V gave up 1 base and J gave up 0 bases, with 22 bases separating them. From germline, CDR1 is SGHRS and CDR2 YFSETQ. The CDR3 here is CASSLRGRDGISLNTEAFF. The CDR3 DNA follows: TGCGCCAGCAGCTTGAGGGGGAGGGATGGAATCTCCTTGAACACTGAAGCTTTCTTT.

The CDR3 region is CASSSTGRRFTDTQYF. The DNA of the CDR3 is TGTGCCAGCAGCTCGACAGGGCGCCGATTCACAGATACGCAGTATTTT. This chain links TRBV5-4 with TRBJ2-3; TRBD1 agrees at 7 bases. Germline CDR1 and CDR2: SGHNT and YYREEE (reference sequence). V shed 3 bases and J 2 bases; nucleotides not matched to a gene: 9. This CDR3 comprises 16 residues.

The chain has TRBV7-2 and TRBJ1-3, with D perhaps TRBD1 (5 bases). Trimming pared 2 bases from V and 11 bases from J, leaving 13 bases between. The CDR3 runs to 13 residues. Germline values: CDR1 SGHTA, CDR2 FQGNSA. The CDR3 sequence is CASSLRGSTAIYF. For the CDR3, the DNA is TGTGCCAGCAGCTTAAGGGGAAGCACAGCCATATATTTT.

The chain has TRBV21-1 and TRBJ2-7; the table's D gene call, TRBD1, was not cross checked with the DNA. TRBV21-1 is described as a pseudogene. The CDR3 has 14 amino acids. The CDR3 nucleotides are TGTGCCAGCAGCAAAGCGGGCCCTACGATGGAGCAGTACTTC. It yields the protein CASSKAGPTMEQYF.

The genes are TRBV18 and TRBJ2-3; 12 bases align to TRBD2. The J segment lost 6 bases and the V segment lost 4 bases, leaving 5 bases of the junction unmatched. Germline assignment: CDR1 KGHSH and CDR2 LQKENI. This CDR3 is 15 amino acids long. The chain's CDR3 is CASSRPGLAGDTQYF. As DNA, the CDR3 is TGTGCCAGCTCACGACCGGGACTAGCGGGCGATACGCAGTATTTT.

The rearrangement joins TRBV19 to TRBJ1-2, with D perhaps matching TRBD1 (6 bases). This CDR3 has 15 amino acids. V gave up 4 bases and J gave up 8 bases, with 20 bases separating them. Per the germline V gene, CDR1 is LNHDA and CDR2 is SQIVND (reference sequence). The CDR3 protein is CASSTSTGIRSGYTF. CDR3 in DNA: TGTGCCAGTAGTACCTCAACAGGGATTCGGTCCGGCTACACCTTC.

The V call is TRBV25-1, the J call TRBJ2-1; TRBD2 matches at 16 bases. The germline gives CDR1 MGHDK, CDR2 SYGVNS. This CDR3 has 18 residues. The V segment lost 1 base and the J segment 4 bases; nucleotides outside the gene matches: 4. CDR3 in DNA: TGTGCCAGCAGTGAATGGGGACTAGCGGGAGGGATTTACAATGAGCAGTTCTTC. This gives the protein CASSEWGLAGGIYNEQFF.

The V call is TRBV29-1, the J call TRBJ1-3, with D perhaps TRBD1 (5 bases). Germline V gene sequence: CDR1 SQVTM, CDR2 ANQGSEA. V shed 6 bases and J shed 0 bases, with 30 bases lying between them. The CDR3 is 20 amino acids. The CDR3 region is CSVGGKRDGGSLFSGNTIYF. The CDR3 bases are TGCAGCGTCGGGGGAAAACGGGACGGCGGGTCCCTTTTCTCTGGAAACACCATATATTTT.

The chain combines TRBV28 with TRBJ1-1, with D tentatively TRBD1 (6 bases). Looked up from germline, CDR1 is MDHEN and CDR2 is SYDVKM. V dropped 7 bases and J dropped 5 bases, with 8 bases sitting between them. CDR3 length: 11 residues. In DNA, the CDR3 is TGTGCCAGCAACAGGGCGACTGAAGCTTTCTTT. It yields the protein CASNRATEAFF.

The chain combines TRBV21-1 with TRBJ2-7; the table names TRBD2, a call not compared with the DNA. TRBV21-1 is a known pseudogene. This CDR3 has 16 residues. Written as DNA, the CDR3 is TGTGCCAGCAGCAAAGATAAGGGGGGGCAGGAGAACGAGCAGTACTTC. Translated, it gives CASSKDKGGQENEQYF.